This T cell receptor beta chain was obtained from a study of blood T cell repertoires in COVID-19. The CDR3 has 13 residues. In germline, CDR1 is SGHTA, CDR2 FQGTGA. The V end lost 3 bases, the J end lost 6 bases, and 9 bases lay between the germline ends. Only in-frame clones appear in the TCRdb table, and some are missing; sequencing was by immunoSEQ multiplex PCR. This table holds a few hundred thousand clones, 82% found once. This clone was found many times. This TCR came from a man aged 40-55 years who had been exposed to COVID-19. The sequenced sample consisted of PBMCs or T cells enriched from blood (not recorded which). The genes are TRBV7-3 and TRBJ2-1, with a weak D call TRBD2 (5 bases). The CDR3 DNA sequence: TGTGCCAGCAGCTTCTCCAGCGGCAATGAGCAGTTCTTC. Amino acids: CASSFSSGNEQFF.